These 30 T cell receptor beta chains were all obtained from the same sample, sequenced in a study of cytomegalovirus exposure and HLA in healthy donors. A multiplex PCR was run with 60 Vbeta primers and 13 Jbeta primers. The method was immunoSEQ multiplex PCR; TCRdb's version includes in-frame clones alone and lacks a portion of them. The sample includes about 140,000 clones. The sample consisted of PBMCs. The receptors were gathered from a male donor in good health and CMV-seronegative.

The chain links TRBV7-2 to TRBJ2-1, with TRBD2 matching over 8 bases. CDR1 and CDR2 (germline): SGHTA, FQGNSA. The CDR3 spans 15 residues. V shed 5 bases, J shed 4 bases, and the junction held 7 bases outside the gene matches. CDR3 coding DNA: TGTGCCAGCAGCACGGCCGGGGGGGCATACAATGAGCAGTTCTTC. Its protein is CASSTAGGAYNEQFF.

The chain combines TRBV11-2 with TRBJ2-2, with 7 nucleotides matching TRBD2. The germline V gene has CDR1 SGHAT and CDR2 FQNNGV. The length of the CDR3 is 15 residues. J was trimmed by 6 bases and V by 1 base; bases with no gene match: 5. The CDR3 loop reads CASSLGARESGELFF. In nucleotides, the CDR3 is TGTGCCAGCAGCTTAGGGGCGCGGGAGTCCGGGGAGCTGTTTTTT.

The V call is TRBV5-6, the J call TRBJ1-1, with D possibly being TRBD1 (6 bases). Trimming removed 2 bases from V and 0 bases from J, with 17 bases in between. Germline values: CDR1 SGHDT, CDR2 YYEEEE. There are 17 residues in the CDR3. CDR3 nucleotide sequence: TGTGCCAGCAGCTTCGGGGATGGGGGCCCTCTGAACACTGAAGCTTTCTTT. This translates into CASSFGDGGPLNTEAFF.

The rearrangement links TRBV6-5 to TRBJ1-2, with TRBD1 identical over 7 bases. The ends lost 7 bases at V and 7 bases at J; junction bases unmatched: 12. CDR3 length: 14 residues. CDR1 is MNHEY and CDR2 is SVGAGI in the germline V gene. The CDR3 sequence is CASTPTDRVSGYTF. The CDR3 DNA reads TGTGCCAGCACCCCAACCGACAGGGTATCTGGCTACACCTTC.

This chain connects TRBV15 to TRBJ2-5, with D maybe TRBD2 (6 bases). The CDR3 is 14 amino acids. Germline V gene sequence: CDR1 LNHNV, CDR2 YYDKDF (reference sequence). V was shortened by 5 bases and J by 2 bases, with 12 bases between the two germline ends. The CDR3 sequence is CATSSPAGQETQYF. DNA for the CDR3: TGTGCCACCAGCTCCCCGGCGGGACAAGAGACCCAGTACTTC.

The V call is TRBV5-6, the J call TRBJ1-4, with D perhaps TRBD1 (5 bases). CDR3 length equals 15 residues. Trimming took 1 base from V and 5 from J, leaving 12 bases between them. CDR1 is SGHDT and CDR2 is YYEEEE in the germline V gene. CDR3 protein: CASSLFDGANEKLFF. CDR3 bases: TGTGCCAGCAGCTTGTTTGATGGGGCGAATGAAAAACTGTTTTTT.

This sequence joins TRBV5-6 and TRBJ2-5, with TRBD1 identical over 10 bases. This CDR3 is built from 14 residues. The J segment lost 4 bases and the V segment lost 3 bases, leaving 3 bases of the junction unmatched. Germline CDR1 reads SGHDT; CDR2 reads YYEEEE. DNA of the CDR3: TGTGCCAGCAGCTGGGGGACAGGGGTAGAGACCCAGTACTTC. Its translation is CASSWGTGVETQYF. Full variable domain (outside the CDR3, taken from reference TRBV5-6 and TRBJ2-5): DAGVTQSPTHLIKTRGQQVTLRCSPKSGHDTVSWYQQALGQGPQFIFQYYEEEERQRGNFPDRFSGHQFPNYSSELNVNALLLGDSALYLCASSWGTGVETQYFGPGTRLLVL.

The V and J genes are TRBV30 and TRBJ2-7, with D perhaps TRBD2 (6 bases). The CDR3 consists of 13 residues. V lost 2 bases and J 0 bases, leaving 8 bases between the germline ends. The germline CDR1 and CDR2 sequences are GTSNPN and SVGIG (reference sequence). The CDR3 here is CAWSMGGSYEQYF. In DNA, the CDR3 is TGTGCCTGGAGTATGGGGGGCTCCTACGAGCAGTACTTC.

This chain uses TRBV18 with TRBJ1-3; 8 bases fit TRBD1. Germline V gene data show CDR1 as KGHSH and CDR2 as LQKENI. V gave up 5 bases and J gave up 2 bases; unmatched junction bases: 5. This CDR3 has 15 amino acids. The CDR3 region is CASSGQGAPGNTIYF. Written as DNA, the CDR3 is TGTGCCAGCTCAGGTCAGGGGGCGCCTGGAAACACCATATATTTT.

V usage is TRBV27 and J usage is TRBJ1-1, with 10 bases matching TRBD1. The CDR3 extends over 13 amino acids. In germline, CDR1 is MNHEY, CDR2 SMNVEV (reference sequence). V trimming: 4 bases; J trimming: 8 bases; junction bases outside the gene matches: 4. CDR3 sequence reads: CASSSRQGAEAFF. The CDR3 region has the DNA TGTGCCAGCAGTTCCCGACAGGGGGCCGAAGCTTTCTTT.

V and J are TRBV6-5 and TRBJ2-2, with 8 bases that match TRBD2. V trimming: 7 bases; J trimming: 6 bases; junction bases outside the gene matches: 1. This CDR3 is 12 amino acids long. Germline-derived CDR1 and CDR2 are MNHEY and SVGAGI. Here the CDR3 reads CASTGGAGELFF. As DNA, the CDR3 is TGTGCCAGCACCGGGGGGGCCGGGGAGCTGTTTTTT.

The CDR3 DNA follows: TGTGCCAGCTCACCGGGGACAGGGGGCTTGGGTAATCAGCCCCAGCATTTT. Amino acids: CASSPGTGGLGNQPQHF. The V gene is TRBV18, the J gene TRBJ1-5; TRBD1 matches at 12 bases. The germline gives CDR1 KGHSH, CDR2 LQKENI. Trimming removed 3 bases from V and 4 bases from J; junction bases left unmatched: 7. This CDR3 spans 17 amino acids.

The rearrangement uses TRBV9 and TRBJ1-2, with D uncertain. The CDR3 covers 12 residues. V was clipped by 0 bases and J by 7 bases, with 7 bases between them. CDR1 and CDR2 (germline): SGDLS, YYNGEE. CDR3 sequence (DNA): TGTGCCAGCAGCGTAGGGGCTGGTGGCTACACCTTC. It specifies CASSVGAGGYTF.

The chain links TRBV7-2 to TRBJ1-2; D gene unclear. CDR1 is SGHTA, CDR2 FQGNSA, per germline. The V end lost 2 bases, the J end lost 8 bases, and 15 bases lay between the germline ends. The CDR3 totals 14 residues. In nucleotides, the CDR3 is TGTGCCAGCAGCTTAACGTTCCAGGCTCGGGGCTACACCTTC. Its protein product is CASSLTFQARGYTF.

The chain employs TRBV30 and TRBJ1-5; possibly TRBD1 for D (5 bases). V dropped 5 bases and J dropped 5 bases, with 16 bases sitting between them. The CDR3 runs to 14 residues. The germline CDR1 and CDR2 sequences are GTSNPN and SVGIG (reference sequence). CDR3 coding DNA: TGTGCCTGGGGCCTCTTCGGGGGGGATCAGCCCCAGCATTTT. Its protein is CAWGLFGGDQPQHF.

The gene calls are TRBV7-9 and TRBJ2-1, with D hard to call. V lost 1 base and J lost 7, with 5 bases in between. Germline CDR1 is SEHNR and CDR2 is FQNEAQ (reference sequence). The CDR3 loop spans 12 amino acids. In nucleotides, the CDR3 is TGTGCCAGCAGCTTAGTTTCTAATGAGCAGTTCTTC. Protein product: CASSLVSNEQFF.

This sequence joins TRBV7-6 and TRBJ2-7; D call uncertain. This CDR3 spans 14 amino acids. Trimming took off 5 bases at V and 2 bases at J, with 13 bases between the two ends. The germline V gene encodes CDR1 SGHVS and CDR2 FNYEAQ. CDR3 DNA sequence: TGTGCCAGCAGCGTCGACACCATCGCCTACGAGCAGTACTTC. This encodes CASSVDTIAYEQYF.

The chain joins TRBV6-5 to TRBJ2-1; tentatively, D is TRBD2 (7 bases). The CDR3 length is 15 residues. Trimming removed 2 bases at V and 7 bases at J, with 15 bases between. Germline V gene sequence: CDR1 MNHEY, CDR2 SVGAGI. The chain's CDR3 is CASSYRGGGANEQFF. The CDR3, as DNA: TGTGCCAGCAGTTACAGGGGGGGAGGGGCGAATGAGCAGTTCTTC.

The V and J genes are TRBV6-5 and TRBJ1-2, with D possibly matching TRBD1 (6 bases). This CDR3 region has 14 residues. The V and J ends lost 2 bases and 4 bases respectively, with 11 bases between them. Germline loops: CDR1 MNHEY, CDR2 SVGAGI. The CDR3 reads CASSYRQATYGYTF. Here the CDR3 DNA reads TGTGCCAGCAGTTACCGACAGGCGACCTATGGCTACACCTTC.

The gene calls are TRBV7-9 and TRBJ1-1; TRBD1 aligns across 10 bases. In germline, CDR1 is SEHNR, CDR2 FQNEAQ (reference sequence). With 7 bases clipped from V and 12 bases from J, the junction kept 20 bases outside the gene matches. The CDR3 has 16 amino acids. The CDR3 is CASTLPSDRGLSLSFF. Written as DNA, the CDR3 is TGTGCCAGCACCCTCCCCTCAGACAGGGGGCTATCTTTGTCTTTCTTT.

V gene TRBV29-1 combines with J gene TRBJ1-2; D not certain. The CDR3 sequence is 14 residues long. Trimming took off 4 bases at V and 9 bases at J, with 21 bases between the two ends. The germline V gene encodes CDR1 SQVTM and CDR2 ANQGSEA. The CDR3 sequence is CSVVGLDWGGSYTF. In DNA, the CDR3 is TGCAGCGTTGTAGGGTTGGACTGGGGAGGTAGCTACACCTTC.

The chain has TRBV28 and TRBJ1-5, with D perhaps matching TRBD1 (5 bases). Per germline, CDR1 MDHEN and CDR2 SYDVKM. This CDR3 is 14 amino acids long. Trimming removed 1 base from V and 7 bases from J, with 11 bases in between. The CDR3 DNA sequence: TGTGCCAGCAGTTTATCAGGGTTTGGGCAGCCCCAGCATTTT. This gives the protein CASSLSGFGQPQHF.

The chain is built from TRBV7-2 and TRBJ2-7; the match to TRBD2 covers 9 bases. V trimming: 5 bases; J trimming: 6 bases; junction bases outside the gene matches: 14. The length of the CDR3 is 16 residues. Germline values: CDR1 SGHTA, CDR2 FQGNSA. The CDR3 DNA is TGTGCCAGCAGCGACCCCGGCGCGGGAGGGCCAGGCGAGCAGTACTTC. Translating it yields CASSDPGAGGPGEQYF.

The J gene is TRBJ1-6, the V gene TRBV6-6; 10 bases are a match to TRBD1. After removal of 5 bases from V and 8 bases from J, the junction contained 3 bases not matched to a gene. Germline V gene lookup returns CDR1 MNHNY and CDR2 SVGAGI (reference sequence). The CDR3 loop spans 14 amino acids. The CDR3 region is CASSPGQGYSPLHF. The CDR3 DNA reads as TGTGCCAGCAGTCCGGGACAGGGGTATTCACCCCTCCACTTT.

This sequence joins TRBV15 and TRBJ1-5; 8 bases are a match to TRBD1. Germline loops: CDR1 LNHNV, CDR2 YYDKDF (reference sequence). This CDR3 contains 18 residues. Trimming removed 3 bases from V and 1 base from J; junction bases left unmatched: 11. CDR3 region: CATSRPQGALVSNQPQHF. CDR3 bases: TGTGCCACCAGCAGGCCGCAGGGGGCTCTGGTAAGCAATCAGCCCCAGCATTTT.

The chain carries TRBV13 and TRBJ1-3; D is ambiguous. The CDR3 consists of 15 residues. Germline CDR1 and CDR2: PRHDT and FYEKMQ (reference sequence). The V and J ends lost 4 bases and 2 bases respectively, with 12 bases between them. Here the CDR3 reads CASSSGRSAGNTIYF. CDR3 nucleotides: TGTGCCAGCAGCTCAGGTCGATCGGCTGGAAACACCATATATTTT.

The V gene is TRBV30, the J gene TRBJ2-7, with 7 positions matching TRBD2. The DNA end is a closer match to TRBJ2-5, so the J assignment may be wrong. CDR1 and CDR2 from the germline V gene are GTSNPN and SVGIG (reference sequence). The CDR3 loop spans 12 amino acids. This chain's CDR3 is CAWSVGGETQYF. The CDR3 DNA reads as TGTGCCTGGAGTGTGGGAGGGGAGACCCAGTACTTC.

CDR3 region: CASRGRTGGPQPQHF. CDR3 nucleotide sequence: TGTGCCAGTAGGGGGAGGACAGGGGGACCTCAGCCCCAGCATTTT. The chain combines TRBV19 with TRBJ1-5, with 10 bases identical to TRBD1. Germline lookup yields CDR1 LNHDA and CDR2 SQIVND (reference sequence). V dropped 6 bases and J dropped 6; count of bases not matched to a gene: 8. The length of the CDR3 is 15 residues.

The CDR3 sequence is CASSLDSGYTF. The CDR3 bases are TGTGCCAGCAGTTTAGACTCTGGCTACACCTTC. V and J are TRBV5-6 and TRBJ1-2; D not certain. Germline V gene lookup returns CDR1 SGHDT and CDR2 YYEEEE. The CDR3 consists of 11 residues. V was trimmed by 5 bases and J by 7 bases, leaving 9 bases between them. Based on the CDR3 plus reference TRBV5-6 and TRBJ1-2, the full variable domain is DAGVTQSPTHLIKTRGQQVTLRCSPKSGHDTVSWYQQALGQGPQFIFQYYEEEERQRGNFPDRFSGHQFPNYSSELNVNALLLGDSALYLCASSLDSGYTFGSGTRLTVV.

CDR3 nucleotide sequence: TGTGCCAGCTCACCTTACAGGGGTCGCACTGAAGCTTTCTTT. Translation gives CASSPYRGRTEAFF. V gene TRBV18 combines with J gene TRBJ1-1, with 7 bases lining up with TRBD1. The CDR3 spans 14 residues. The trim removed 3 bases at V and 4 bases at J, leaving 5 bases unmatched. Germline V gene sequence: CDR1 KGHSH, CDR2 LQKENI.